These 5 T cell receptor beta chains were sequenced from one sample in a study of T cells after yellow fever vaccination. TCRdb reanalysed the 5' RACE reads using MiXCR and keeps one entry per CDR3 protein. Of some 560,000 distinct CDR3 sequences listed, about 19% are singletons. Here the sequenced sample was PBMCs, taken 15 days after the yellow fever booster vaccination. Receptors originate from a man under 40 who received the YFV17D yellow fever vaccine.

The rearrangement links TRBV7-6 to TRBJ2-1, with 7 bases identical to TRBD2. The V gene end was trimmed by 5 bases and the J gene end by 0 bases; junction bases not matched to a gene: 10. The CDR3 has 17 residues. CDR1 and CDR2 from the germline V gene are SGHVS and FNYEAQ. CDR3 amino acids: CASSPYLRGSSYNEQFF. As DNA, the CDR3 is TGTGCCAGCAGCCCATACCTGCGGGGGAGCTCCTACAATGAGCAGTTCTTC.

The chain's CDR3 is CSARVPYLSGRLADTQYF. CDR3 sequence (DNA): TGCAGTGCTAGAGTTCCCTATCTTAGCGGGAGGTTGGCAGATACGCAGTATTTT. The rearrangement joins TRBV20-1 to TRBJ2-3; 10 bases match TRBD2. Germline CDR1 DFQATT, CDR2 SNEGSKA (reference sequence). V was clipped by 1 base and J by 4 bases; unmatched bases: 14. The CDR3 runs 18 residues.

This chain joins TRBV3-1 and TRBJ2-7, with D unclear. Per the germline V gene, CDR1 is LGHDT and CDR2 is YNNKEL (reference sequence). V gave up 2 bases and J gave up 5 bases, with 7 bases separating them. The CDR3 extends over 12 amino acids. CDR3 nucleotides: TGTGCCAGCAGCCAAAGCAAGAACGAGCAGTACTTC. This codes for CASSQSKNEQYF.

CDR3 in DNA: TGTGCCAGCAGCCAAGCGCCGGGACTAGGGGGTGAGCAGTTCTTC. Protein sequence: CASSQAPGLGGEQFF. The chain recombines TRBV3-1 with TRBJ2-1; 8 bases agree with TRBD2. The germline V gene has CDR1 LGHDT and CDR2 YNNKEL (reference sequence). This CDR3 region has 15 residues. V lost 1 base and J lost 9; bases outside the gene matches: 8.

This clonotype was counted a few times. The genes are TRBV10-3 and TRBJ2-7; TRBD1 matches 7 bases. Germline CDR1 and CDR2: ENHRY and SYGVKD. V dropped 11 bases and J dropped 1; count of bases not matched to a gene: 5. This CDR3 contains 12 residues. In DNA form, the CDR3 reads TGTGCCTCCAAGACAGGGTCCTACGAGCAGTACTTC. Its protein product is CASKTGSYEQYF.